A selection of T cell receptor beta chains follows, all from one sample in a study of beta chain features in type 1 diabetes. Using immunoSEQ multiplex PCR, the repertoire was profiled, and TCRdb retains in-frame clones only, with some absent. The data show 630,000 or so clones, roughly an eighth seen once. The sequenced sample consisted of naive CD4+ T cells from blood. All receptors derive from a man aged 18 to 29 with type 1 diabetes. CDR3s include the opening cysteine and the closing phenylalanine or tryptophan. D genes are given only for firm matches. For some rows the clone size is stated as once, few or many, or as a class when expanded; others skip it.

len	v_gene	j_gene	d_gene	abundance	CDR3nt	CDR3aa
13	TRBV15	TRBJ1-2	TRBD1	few	TGTGCCACCAGCGAGGGGGCGAGGAACGGCTACACCTTC	CATSEGARNGYTF
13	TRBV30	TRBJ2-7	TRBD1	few	TGTGCCTGGGGGACAGGGGTCTCCTACGAGCAGTACTTC	CAWGTGVSYEQYF
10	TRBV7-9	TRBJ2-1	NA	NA	TGTGCCCAAGCTACCAATGAGCAGTTCTTC	CAQATNEQFF
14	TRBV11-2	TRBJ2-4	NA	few	TGTGCCAGCAGCCCCGATGGGGGGCGCAACATTCAGTACTTC	CASSPDGGRNIQYF
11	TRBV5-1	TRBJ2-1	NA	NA	TGCGCCAGACCCGTCTACAATGAGCAGTTCTTC	CARPVYNEQFF
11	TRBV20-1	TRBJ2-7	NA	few	TGCAGTGCTAGACGGTTGTACGAGCAGTACTTC	CSARRLYEQYF
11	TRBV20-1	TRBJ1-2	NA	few	TGCAGTGCTAAAACCTCGAGTGGCTACACCTTC	CSAKTSSGYTF
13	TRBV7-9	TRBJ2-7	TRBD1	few	TGTGCCAGCACCTGGACAGGGCCCTACGAGCAGTACTTC	CASTWTGPYEQYF
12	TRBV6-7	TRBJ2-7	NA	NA	TGTGCCTCAGGGGTTGACTCCTACGAGCAGTACTTC	CASGVDSYEQYF
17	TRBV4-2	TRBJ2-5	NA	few	TGTGCCAGCAGCCAAGATCGTGAGACAGACCTCCAAGAGACCCAGTACTTC	CASSQDRETDLQETQYF
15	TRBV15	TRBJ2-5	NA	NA	TGTGCCACCAGCAGAGCCGGGACGGGTGGAGAGACCCAGTACTTC	CATSRAGTGGETQYF
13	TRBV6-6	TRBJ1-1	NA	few	TGTGCCAGCTCTTTCTGGGGTCAAACTGAAGCTTTCTTT	CASSFWGQTEAFF
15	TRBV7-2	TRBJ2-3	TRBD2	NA	TGTGCCAGCAGCTTAAGGCGGACTAGTGGAGATACGCAGTATTTT	CASSLRRTSGDTQYF
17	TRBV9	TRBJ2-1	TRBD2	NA	TGTGCCAGCAGCATAACACTAGCGGGAGGGCCTAGGGATGAGCAGTTCTTC	CASSITLAGGPRDEQFF
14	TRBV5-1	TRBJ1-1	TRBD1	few	TGCGCCAGCAGCTGGAGGGAGGGGGCCACTGAAGCTTTCTTT	CASSWREGATEAFF
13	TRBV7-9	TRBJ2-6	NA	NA	TGTGCCAGCAACTTGGGTGGGGCCAACGTCCTGACTTTC	CASNLGGANVLTF
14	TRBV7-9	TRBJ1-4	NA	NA	TGTGCCAGCAGCTTAGGAACAACTAATGAAAAACTGTTTTTT	CASSLGTTNEKLFF
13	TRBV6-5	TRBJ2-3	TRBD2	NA	TGTGCCAGCAGTTACTCGCTAGCGGGTACGCAGTATTTT	CASSYSLAGTQYF
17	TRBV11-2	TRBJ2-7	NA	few	TGTGCCAGCAGCCGCCGTACAGACGGAACTAGCTCCTACGAGCAGTACTTC	CASSRRTDGTSSYEQYF
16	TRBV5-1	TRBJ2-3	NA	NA	TGCGCCAGCAGCGCCGCCCTTTCAGGGAGCACAGATACGCAGTATTTT	CASSAALSGSTDTQYF
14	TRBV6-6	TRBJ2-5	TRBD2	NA	TGTGCCATCAGACTAGCGGGGGTTGAAGAGACCCAGTACTTC	CAIRLAGVEETQYF
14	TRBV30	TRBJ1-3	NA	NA	TGTGCCTGGAGTCGGGACCTCTTCCCGAACACCATATATTTT	CAWSRDLFPNTIYF
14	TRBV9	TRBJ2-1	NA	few	TGTGCCAGCAGCGAACGACTAGTGGGCAATGAGCAGTTCTTC	CASSERLVGNEQFF
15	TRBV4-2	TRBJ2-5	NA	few	TGTGCCAGCAGCCAGACGGCAAACAAGCGGGAGACCCAGTACTTC	CASSQTANKRETQYF
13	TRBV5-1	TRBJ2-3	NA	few	TGCGCCAGCAGCTCACTTAGCACAGATACGCAGTATTTT	CASSSLSTDTQYF
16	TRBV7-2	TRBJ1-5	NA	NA	TGTGCCAGCAGCTTAGCCCTTCTGGGGGGCCAACAGCCCCAGCATTTT	CASSLALLGGQQPQHF
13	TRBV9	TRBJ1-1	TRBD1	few	TGTGCCAGCAGAGGACAGGGGAACACTGAAGCTTTCTTT	CASRGQGNTEAFF
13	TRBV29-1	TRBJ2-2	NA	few	TGCAGCGTTCCTGGGAGAGGCACCGGGGAGCTGTTTTTT	CSVPGRGTGELFF
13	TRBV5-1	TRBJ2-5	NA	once	TGCGCCAGCAGCTTTAGCCCCGCGGAGACCCAGTACTTC	CASSFSPAETQYF
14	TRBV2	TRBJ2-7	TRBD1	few	TGTGCCAGCGGGGGGACAGGGCGCTCCTACGAGCAGTACTTC	CASGGTGRSYEQYF
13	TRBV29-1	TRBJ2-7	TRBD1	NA	TGCAGCGTGTCAACCGGGACAGGCTACGAGCAGTACTTC	CSVSTGTGYEQYF
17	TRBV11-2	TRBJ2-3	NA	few	TGTGCCAGCAGCTTCCGGGCGAGCGGGCCTAGCACAGATACGCAGTATTTT	CASSFRASGPSTDTQYF
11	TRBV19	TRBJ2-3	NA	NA	TGTGCCAGTAGTATCTTAGATACGCAGTATTTT	CASSILDTQYF
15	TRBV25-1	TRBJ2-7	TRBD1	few	TGTGCCAGCAGTGAACCCGGAACAGGGGGCTACGAGCAGTACTTC	CASSEPGTGGYEQYF
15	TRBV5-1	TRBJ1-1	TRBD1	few	TGCGCCAGCGACCCCGGGACAGGGTGGAGCACTGAAGCTTTCTTT	CASDPGTGWSTEAFF
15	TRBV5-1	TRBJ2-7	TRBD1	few	TGCGCCAGCAGCCCTAGGACAGGGTCATCCTACGAGCAGTACTTC	CASSPRTGSSYEQYF
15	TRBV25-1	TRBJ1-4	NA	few	TGTGCCAGCAGTGAGCATAAGGGTGTTAATGAAAAACTGTTTTTT	CASSEHKGVNEKLFF
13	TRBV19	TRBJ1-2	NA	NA	TGTGCCAGTAGGCCTCCTTCTAACTATGGCTACACCTTC	CASRPPSNYGYTF
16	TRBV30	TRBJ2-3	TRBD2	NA	TGTGCTTGTGGGGCGGGACTAGCGGGATTAGGAGATACGCAGTATTTT	CACGAGLAGLGDTQYF
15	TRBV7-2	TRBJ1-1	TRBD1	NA	TGTGCCAGCTCCTACCGGGGAGGGGGCTTCACTGAAGCTTTCTTT	CASSYRGGGFTEAFF
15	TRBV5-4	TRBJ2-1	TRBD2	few	TGTGCCAGCAGCATAATTAGCGGGGCCTACAATGAGCAGTTCTTC	CASSIISGAYNEQFF
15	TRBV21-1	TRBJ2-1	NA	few	TGTGCCAGCCCATGGCGCGACAGAGCTATCGATGAGCAGTTCTTC	CASPWRDRAIDEQFF